The 5 T cell receptor beta chains listed next were all sequenced from one sample in a study of PD-1 blockade in classical Hodgkin lymphoma. Each patient's relapse followed autologous stem cell transplantation, and brentuximab vedotin exposure varied. TCRdb keeps only in-frame clones here, not all; method: immunoSEQ multiplex PCR. The top ten hold approximately 8% of the sample, which has tens of thousands of clones, around 93% seen once. The sequencing used peripheral blood mononuclear cells (PBMCs), collected at baseline. These receptor sequences come from a human donor with classical Hodgkin lymphoma.

The V gene is TRBV7-7, the J gene TRBJ2-2; TRBD2 matches at 7 bases. The germline V gene has CDR1 SSHAT and CDR2 FNYEAQ (reference sequence). Unmatched junction bases numbered 10, after V lost 5 bases and J lost 4 bases. This CDR3 comprises 16 residues. CDR3 nucleotides: TGTGCCAGCAGCAGTTTCGAGGGACTAACCACCGGGGAGCTGTTTTTT. It encodes CASSSFEGLTTGELFF.

The chain combines TRBV19 with TRBJ2-7; 8 positions match TRBD1. CDR1 LNHDA and CDR2 SQIVND come from the germline V gene (reference sequence). The CDR3 loop spans 13 amino acids. Trimming at V came to 4 bases and at J to 5 bases, leaving 4 bases not matched to a gene. The CDR3 DNA is TGTGCCAGTAGTACCCAGGGGGCGAACGAGCAGTACTTC. Its protein product is CASSTQGANEQYF.

For this clone: Other DNA sequences in this sample translate to the same CDR3. The chain has TRBV6-5 and TRBJ2-5, with D unclear. The CDR3 consists of 11 residues. The germline CDR1 and CDR2 sequences are MNHEY and SVGAGI. V lost 2 bases, J lost 5 bases, and 3 bases lay in between. The CDR3 region is CASSYGETQYF. CDR3 coding DNA: TGTGCCAGCAGTTACGGTGAGACCCAGTACTTC.

In nucleotides, the CDR3 is TGTGCCAGCCCAAAAGCGGTCTACGAGCAGTACTTC. This translates into CASPKAVYEQYF. The chain couples TRBV9 to TRBJ2-7, with a possible D match to TRBD2 (5 bases). CDR3 length: 12 amino acids. The V gene's germline CDR1 is SGDLS and CDR2 YYNGEE. V dropped 7 bases and J dropped 3 bases, with 11 bases sitting between them.

The chain carries TRBV5-6 and TRBJ1-5, with 11 bases fitting TRBD1. Per germline, CDR1 SGHDT and CDR2 YYEEEE. V gave up 3 bases and J gave up 4 bases; unmatched junction bases: 3. The CDR3 loop spans 15 amino acids. The CDR3 nucleotides read TGTGCCAGCAGCTGGACAGGGGGCCCGAATCAGCCCCAGCATTTT. Its translation: CASSWTGGPNQPQHF.